This passage covers 18 T cell receptor beta chains from one sample sequenced in a study of beta chain features in type 1 diabetes. Findings and caveats of the study: Shortening that was moderate but significant affected the TCRB CDR3s of Type 1 diabetes patients in all four CD4+ subsets.

Sequencing targeted expressed TCRB transcripts, as all isolated RNA had been reverse transcribed. Method: immunoSEQ multiplex PCR; TCRdb's copy keeps in-frame clones and lacks some. The data hold approximately 41,000 clones, with 66% observed a single time. For these TCRs, the target antigens are not known. The sample was Tregs from blood. The source of these receptors is a man aged 25 to 45 with type 1 diabetes. Some clones in this sample may be carry-over from other donors' samples.

Only a few counts were recorded for this clone. This chain's CDR3 is CATNVIQVTDTQYF. DNA for the CDR3: TGTGCCACCAACGTAATTCAGGTCACAGATACGCAGTATTTT. V is TRBV7-9 and J is TRBJ2-3, with D uncertain. V was clipped by 10 bases and J by 2 bases, with 16 bases between them. The V gene's germline CDR1 is SEHNR and CDR2 FQNEAQ (reference sequence). This CDR3 spans 14 amino acids.

This clone was counted between two and nine times. This chain joins TRBV4-2 and TRBJ1-1; 11 nucleotides align to TRBD1. CDR1 is LGHNA and CDR2 is YNFKEQ in the germline V gene. The CDR3 length is 15 residues. Germline trimming cut 1 base from V and 14 bases from J; bases unmatched to any gene: 12. The chain's CDR3 is CASSQVGTGGIQDFF. The CDR3 region has the DNA TGTGCCAGCAGCCAAGTGGGGACAGGGGGTATTCAAGACTTCTTT.

J is TRBJ1-6 and V is TRBV7-2; no reliable D call. V lost 2 bases and J 7 bases, leaving 6 bases between the germline ends. Germline V gene data show CDR1 as SGHTA and CDR2 as FQGNSA. The CDR3 is 13 residues long. CDR3 residues: CASSLRVNSPLHF. CDR3 coding DNA: TGTGCCAGCAGCTTACGGGTGAATTCACCCCTCCACTTT.

V gene TRBV4-1 combines with J gene TRBJ1-2; D remains ambiguous. This CDR3 is 16 amino acids long. Germline-derived CDR1 and CDR2 are MGHRA and YSYEKL. V lost 0 bases and J lost 0, with 11 bases in between. CDR3 amino acids: CASSQDTRATNYGYTF. The CDR3 nucleotides are TGCGCCAGCAGCCAAGATACGAGGGCTACTAACTATGGCTACACCTTC.

This clone was seen a handful of times. The chain uses TRBV29-1 and TRBJ2-3; D not resolved. This CDR3 is built from 11 residues. V was pared by 3 bases and J by 2 bases, with 3 bases between. The V gene's germline CDR1 is SQVTM and CDR2 ANQGSEA. CDR3 protein: CSVDVTDTQYF. The CDR3 DNA sequence: TGCAGCGTTGACGTCACAGATACGCAGTATTTT.

This clone appeared once. V gene TRBV6-6 combines with J gene TRBJ1-1, with unresolved D. V gave up 2 bases and J gave up 6 bases, with 4 bases separating them. This CDR3 has 11 residues. Germline V gives CDR1 MNHNY, CDR2 SVGAGI (reference sequence). The CDR3 here is CASSYQAEAFF. The CDR3 bases are TGTGCCAGCAGTTACCAGGCTGAAGCTTTCTTT.

The rearrangement links TRBV18 to TRBJ2-7; 9 bases are shared with TRBD1. Germline V lookup: CDR1 KGHSH, CDR2 LQKENI. V lost 3 bases, J lost 5 bases, and 5 bases stayed unmatched. The CDR3 totals 14 residues. The CDR3 reads CASSPGDRDHEQYF. CDR3 in DNA: TGTGCCAGCTCACCCGGGGACAGGGACCACGAGCAGTACTTC.

The rearrangement joins TRBV27 to TRBJ1-5; maybe TRBD1 (5 bases). Germline CDR1 is MNHEY and CDR2 is SMNVEV (reference sequence). The CDR3 contains 15 residues. Trimming took 6 bases from V and 4 from J, leaving 16 bases between them. CDR3 protein: CASSPRQGFNQPQHF. The CDR3 coding sequence is TGTGCCAGCAGCCCCCGGCAGGGATTTAATCAGCCCCAGCATTTT.

This rearrangement joins TRBV7-2 to TRBJ1-1; tentatively, D is TRBD1 (5 bases). CDR1 is SGHTA and CDR2 is FQGNSA in the germline V gene. Trimming removed 5 bases from V and 8 bases from J, with 15 bases in between. This CDR3 region has 13 residues. The CDR3: CASSQSPRTEAFF. For the CDR3, the DNA is TGTGCCAGCAGCCAATCTCCCCGGACAGAAGCTTTCTTT. The complete variable domain, with remaining parts taken from reference TRBV7-2 and TRBJ1-1, reads GAGVSQSPSNKVTEKGKDVELRCDPISGHTALYWYRQSLGQGLEFLIYFQGNSAPDKSGLPSDRFSAERTGGSVSTLTIQRTQQEDSAVYLCASSQSPRTEAFFGQGTRLTVV.

This clone was found once. This chain links TRBV5-1 with TRBJ2-6, with 7 bases matching TRBD1. The CDR3 totals 16 residues. V dropped 7 bases and J dropped 0; count of bases not matched to a gene: 7. The V gene's germline CDR1 is SGHRS and CDR2 YFSETQ. DNA of the CDR3: TGCGCCAGCGACAGGGATCCTCTCTCTGGGGCCAACGTCCTGACTTTC. It specifies CASDRDPLSGANVLTF.

CDR3 amino acids: CASSRDSTNYGYTF. DNA for the CDR3: TGTGCCAGTAGTCGGGACAGCACCAACTATGGCTACACCTTC. The V call is TRBV19, the J call TRBJ1-2; the match to TRBD1 covers 7 bases. The V gene's germline CDR1 is LNHDA and CDR2 SQIVND (reference sequence). CDR3 length equals 14 residues. Unmatched junction bases numbered 5, after V lost 5 bases and J lost 2 bases.

This clone has a single count. This rearrangement joins TRBV9 to TRBJ2-3; 8 nucleotides agree with TRBD2. The J segment lost 5 bases and the V segment lost 4 bases, leaving 9 bases of the junction unmatched. Germline lookup yields CDR1 SGDLS and CDR2 YYNGEE. The CDR3 spans 15 residues. This CDR3 reads CASSRAGARGDTQYF. The CDR3 nucleotides read TGTGCCAGCAGCCGAGCGGGGGCGCGCGGAGATACGCAGTATTTT.

The sample holds a few counts of this clone. The V call is TRBV30, the J call TRBJ1-5; no clear D. Trimming took 2 bases from V and 3 from J, leaving 14 bases between them. Germline values: CDR1 GTSNPN, CDR2 SVGIG (reference sequence). The CDR3 runs to 15 residues. The CDR3 nucleotides read TGTGCCTGGAGTCGAGGTGCGGGGTTCAATCAGCCCCAGCATTTT. Amino acid sequence: CAWSRGAGFNQPQHF.

The V and J genes are TRBV4-2 and TRBJ2-6, with D perhaps TRBD2 (5 bases). From germline, CDR1 is LGHNA and CDR2 YNFKEQ. V was clipped by 0 bases and J by 0 bases, with 6 bases between them. The CDR3 sequence is 16 residues long. The CDR3 sequence: CASSQERASGANVLTF. CDR3 sequence (DNA): TGTGCCAGCAGCCAAGAGCGGGCCTCTGGGGCCAACGTCCTGACTTTC.

The rearrangement joins TRBV7-6 to TRBJ2-2, with 9 bases that match TRBD2. The CDR3 length is 18 residues. Germline V gene lookup returns CDR1 SGHVS and CDR2 FNYEAQ. Trimming at V came to 1 base and at J to 8 bases, leaving 14 bases not matched to a gene. CDR3 amino acids: CASSLGLAGAWSPGELFF. CDR3 nucleotides: TGTGCCAGCAGCTTAGGCTTAGCGGGGGCCTGGTCGCCAGGGGAGCTGTTTTTT.

This clone turned up a few times. The chain has TRBV6-5 and TRBJ1-4; 7 nucleotides agree with TRBD1. The CDR3 covers 14 residues. Germline V gene sequence: CDR1 MNHEY, CDR2 SVGAGI. V lost 2 bases to trimming and J lost 7 bases; unmatched junction nucleotides: 4. The CDR3 here is CASSYRAGGEKLFF. CDR3 sequence (DNA): TGTGCCAGCAGTTACAGGGCAGGGGGTGAAAAACTGTTTTTT.

The sample holds a few counts of this clone. This chain joins TRBV28 and TRBJ2-7; 10 nucleotides line up with TRBD1. Germline assignment: CDR1 MDHEN and CDR2 SYDVKM. J lost 4 bases, V lost 4 bases, and 4 bases had no gene match. The CDR3 loop spans 14 amino acids. The CDR3 loop is CASSSGTGVYEQYF. CDR3 bases: TGTGCCAGCAGTTCAGGGACAGGGGTATACGAGCAGTACTTC.

This chain links TRBV5-1 with TRBJ2-2; TRBD2 matches 8 bases. The V gene's germline CDR1 is SGHRS and CDR2 YFSETQ. The junction had 3 bases not matched to a gene; V was cut back by 0 bases and J by 5 bases. The CDR3 loop spans 15 amino acids. CDR3 sequence reads: CASSLDGRETGELFF. The CDR3 region has the DNA TGCGCCAGCAGCTTGGACGGGAGGGAAACCGGGGAGCTGTTTTTT.